This T cell receptor beta chain was found in a study of Ad26.COV2.S vaccination and SARS-CoV-2 variants. V lost 1 base to trimming and J lost 1 base; unmatched junction nucleotides: 5. Germline V gives CDR1 SGDLS, CDR2 YYNGEE. The CDR3 spans 17 residues. Treatment defined: roughly 20 received Ad26.COV2.S at low or high dose, single or two shots; roughly five received placebo; per-sample allocation not given. Material that was analyzed had been drawn on day 63 after the first vaccine or placebo injection. Generated by immunoSEQ multiplex PCR, the TCRdb table keeps only in-frame clones and is missing some. This table has about 410,000 clones, 92% appearing once.

The input for sequencing was peripheral blood, taken in a trial of Ad26.COV2.S vaccine versus placebo. The source of this sequence is a person aged 18-60 years who received the Ad26.COV2.S COVID-19 vaccine or a placebo. The chain carries TRBV9 and TRBJ2-1; TRBD1 matches 10 bases. CDR3 sequence reads: CASSVRGTGVSYNEQFF. CDR3 nucleotides: TGTGCCAGCAGCGTAAGGGGGACAGGGGTTTCCTACAATGAGCAGTTCTTC.